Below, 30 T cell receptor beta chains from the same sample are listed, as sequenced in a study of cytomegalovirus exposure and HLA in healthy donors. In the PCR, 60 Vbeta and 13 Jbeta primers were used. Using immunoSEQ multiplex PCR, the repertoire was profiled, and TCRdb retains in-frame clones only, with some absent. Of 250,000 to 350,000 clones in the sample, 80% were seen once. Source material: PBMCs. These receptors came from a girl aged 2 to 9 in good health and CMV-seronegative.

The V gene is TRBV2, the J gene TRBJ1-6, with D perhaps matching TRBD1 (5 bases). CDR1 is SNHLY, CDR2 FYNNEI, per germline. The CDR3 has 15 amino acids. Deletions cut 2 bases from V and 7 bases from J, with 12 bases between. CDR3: CASSELGLKNSPLHF. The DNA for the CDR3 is TGTGCCAGCAGTGAATTGGGACTGAAGAATTCACCCCTCCACTTT.

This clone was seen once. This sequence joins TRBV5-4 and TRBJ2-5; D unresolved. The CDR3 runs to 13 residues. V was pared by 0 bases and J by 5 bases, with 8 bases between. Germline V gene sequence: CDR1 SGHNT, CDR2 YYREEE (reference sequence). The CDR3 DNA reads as TGTGCCAGCAGCTTGGGTGTCGAGGAGACCCAGTACTTC. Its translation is CASSLGVEETQYF. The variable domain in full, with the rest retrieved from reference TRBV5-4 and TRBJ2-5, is ETGVTQSPTHLIKTRGQQVTLRCSSQSGHNTVSWYQQALGQGPQFIFQYYREEENGRGNFPPRFSGLQFPNYSSELNVNALELDDSALYLCASSLGVEETQYFGPGTRLLVL.

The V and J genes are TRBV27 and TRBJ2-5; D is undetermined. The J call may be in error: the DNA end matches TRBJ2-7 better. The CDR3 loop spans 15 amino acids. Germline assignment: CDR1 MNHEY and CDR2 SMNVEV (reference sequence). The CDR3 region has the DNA TGTGCCAGCAGTCAACAGAGAATCAGCTCCTACGAGCAGTACTTC. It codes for CASSQQRISSYEQYF.

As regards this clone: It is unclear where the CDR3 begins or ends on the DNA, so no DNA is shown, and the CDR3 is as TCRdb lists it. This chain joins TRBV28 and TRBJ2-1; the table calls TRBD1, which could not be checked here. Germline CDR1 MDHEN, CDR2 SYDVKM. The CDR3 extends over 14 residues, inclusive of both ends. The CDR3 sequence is CASSFQMSYNEQFF.

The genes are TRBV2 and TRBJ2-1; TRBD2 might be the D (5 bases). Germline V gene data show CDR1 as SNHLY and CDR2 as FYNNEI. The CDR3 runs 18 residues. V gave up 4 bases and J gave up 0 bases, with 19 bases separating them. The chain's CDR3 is CASSVPLGFGSSYNEQFF. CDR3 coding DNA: TGTGCCAGCAGTGTCCCTCTGGGCTTTGGGAGCTCCTACAATGAGCAGTTCTTC.

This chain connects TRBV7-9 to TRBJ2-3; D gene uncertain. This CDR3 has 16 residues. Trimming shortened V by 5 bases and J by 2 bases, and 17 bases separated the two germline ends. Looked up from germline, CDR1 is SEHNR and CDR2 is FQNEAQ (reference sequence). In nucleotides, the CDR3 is TGTGCCAGCAGCCAAACCATAATGCTCTACACAGATACGCAGTATTTT. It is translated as CASSQTIMLYTDTQYF.

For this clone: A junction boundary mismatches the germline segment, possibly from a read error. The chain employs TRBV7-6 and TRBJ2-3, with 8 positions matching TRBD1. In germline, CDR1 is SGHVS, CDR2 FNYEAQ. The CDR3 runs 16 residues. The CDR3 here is CATSIGQGPSTDTQYF. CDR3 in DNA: TGTGCCACCAGCATCGGACAGGGTCCTAGCACAGATACGCAGTATTTT.

In DNA, the CDR3 is TGTGCCAGCAGTTCGTCCAGATGGGGAGACAATGAGCAGTTCTTC. Residues: CASSSSRWGDNEQFF. J is TRBJ2-1 and V is TRBV6-5; TRBD2 is a possible D gene (5 bases). The CDR3 sequence is 15 residues long. With 4 bases removed from V and 5 bases from J, the gap between germline ends came to 15 bases. Germline loops: CDR1 MNHEY, CDR2 SVGAGI.

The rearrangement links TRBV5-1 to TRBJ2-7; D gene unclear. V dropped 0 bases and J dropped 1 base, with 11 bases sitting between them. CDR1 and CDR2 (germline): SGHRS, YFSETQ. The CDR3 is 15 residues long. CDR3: CASSLALDFSYEQYF. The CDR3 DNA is TGCGCCAGCAGCTTGGCCCTAGATTTTTCCTACGAGCAGTACTTC.

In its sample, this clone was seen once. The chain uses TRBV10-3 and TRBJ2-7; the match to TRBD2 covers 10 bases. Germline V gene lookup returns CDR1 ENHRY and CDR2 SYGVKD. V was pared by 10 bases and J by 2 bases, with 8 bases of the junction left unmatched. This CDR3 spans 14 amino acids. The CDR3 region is CASHPGTSAYEQYF. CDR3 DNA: TGTGCCAGTCATCCCGGGACTAGCGCCTACGAGCAGTACTTC.

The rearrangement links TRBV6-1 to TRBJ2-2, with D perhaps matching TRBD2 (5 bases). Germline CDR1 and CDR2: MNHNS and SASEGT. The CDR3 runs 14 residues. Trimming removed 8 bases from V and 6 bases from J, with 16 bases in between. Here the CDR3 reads CASQPSPEAGELFF. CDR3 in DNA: TGTGCCAGCCAACCTAGCCCTGAGGCCGGGGAGCTGTTTTTT.

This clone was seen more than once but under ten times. The CDR3 region is CASSLGKGTGGYGYTF. DNA for the CDR3: TGTGCCAGCAGTTTGGGTAAAGGGACAGGCGGCTATGGCTACACCTTC. The genes are TRBV28 and TRBJ1-2; 8 bases are a match to TRBD1. Germline trimming cut 3 bases from V and 4 bases from J; bases unmatched to any gene: 10. CDR3 length: 16 residues. Germline lookup yields CDR1 MDHEN and CDR2 SYDVKM.

The CDR3 nucleotides read TGTGCCAGCAGTTACTCGTTGGCCAATGAGCAGTTCTTC. Translation: CASSYSLANEQFF. The chain carries TRBV6-6 and TRBJ2-1, with D unresolved. Germline loops: CDR1 MNHNY, CDR2 SVGAGI (reference sequence). The CDR3 length is 13 residues. Trimming removed 0 bases from V and 6 bases from J, with 6 bases in between.

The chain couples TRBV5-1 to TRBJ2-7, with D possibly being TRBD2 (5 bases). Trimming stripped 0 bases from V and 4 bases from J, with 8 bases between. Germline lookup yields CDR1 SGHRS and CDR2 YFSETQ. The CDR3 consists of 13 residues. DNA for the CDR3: TGCGCCAGCAGCTTGGGTGCGGGTTACGAGCAGTACTTC. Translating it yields CASSLGAGYEQYF.

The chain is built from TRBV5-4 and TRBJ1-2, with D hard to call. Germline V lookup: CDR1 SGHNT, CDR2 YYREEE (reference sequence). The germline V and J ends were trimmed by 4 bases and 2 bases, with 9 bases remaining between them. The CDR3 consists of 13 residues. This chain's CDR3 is CASSPTGNYGYTF. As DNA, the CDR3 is TGTGCCAGCAGCCCAACGGGGAACTATGGCTACACCTTC.

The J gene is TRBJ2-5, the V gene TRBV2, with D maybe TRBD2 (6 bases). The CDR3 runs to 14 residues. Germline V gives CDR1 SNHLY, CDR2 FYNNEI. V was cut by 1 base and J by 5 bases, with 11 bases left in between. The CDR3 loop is CASSEVSGRETQYF. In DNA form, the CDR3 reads TGTGCCAGCAGTGAAGTCTCAGGGAGGGAGACCCAGTACTTC.

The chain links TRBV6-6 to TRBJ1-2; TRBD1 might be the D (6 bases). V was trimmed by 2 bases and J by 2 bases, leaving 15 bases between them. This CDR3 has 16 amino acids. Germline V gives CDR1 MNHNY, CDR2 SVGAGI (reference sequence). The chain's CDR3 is CASSYGFTGSNYGYTF. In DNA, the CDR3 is TGTGCCAGCAGTTACGGTTTCACAGGGTCAAACTATGGCTACACCTTC.

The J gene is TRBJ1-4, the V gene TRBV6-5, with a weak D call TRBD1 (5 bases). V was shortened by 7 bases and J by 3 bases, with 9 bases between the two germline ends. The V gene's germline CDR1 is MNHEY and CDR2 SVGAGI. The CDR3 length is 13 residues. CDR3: CASKGNSNEKLFF. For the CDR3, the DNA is TGTGCCAGCAAGGGGAATTCTAATGAAAAACTGTTTTTT.

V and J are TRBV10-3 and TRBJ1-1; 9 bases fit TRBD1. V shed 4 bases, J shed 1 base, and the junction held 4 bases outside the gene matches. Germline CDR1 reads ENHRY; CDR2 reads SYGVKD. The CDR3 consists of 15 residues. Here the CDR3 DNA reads TGTGCCATCAGTGGACAGGGGGGGGCGAACACTGAAGCTTTCTTT. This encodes CAISGQGGANTEAFF.

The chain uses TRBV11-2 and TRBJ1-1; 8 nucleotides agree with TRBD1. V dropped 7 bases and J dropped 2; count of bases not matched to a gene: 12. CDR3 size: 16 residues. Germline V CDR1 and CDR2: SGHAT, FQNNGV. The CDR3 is CASKRTGSGINTEAFF. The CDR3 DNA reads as TGTGCCAGCAAACGGACAGGGTCGGGAATAAACACTGAAGCTTTCTTT.

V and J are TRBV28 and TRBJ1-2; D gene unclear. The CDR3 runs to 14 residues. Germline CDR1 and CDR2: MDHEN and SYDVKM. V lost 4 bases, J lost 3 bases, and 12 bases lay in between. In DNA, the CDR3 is TGTGCCAGCAGTTCCCCGGGGTGGGACTATGGCTACACCTTC. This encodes CASSSPGWDYGYTF.

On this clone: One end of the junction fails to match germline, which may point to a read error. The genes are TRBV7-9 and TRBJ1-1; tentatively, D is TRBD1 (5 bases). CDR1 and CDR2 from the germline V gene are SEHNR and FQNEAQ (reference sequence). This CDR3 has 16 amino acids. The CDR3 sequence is CSSSLAPGRANTEAFF. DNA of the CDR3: TGTTCCAGCAGCTTAGCCCCCGGCAGGGCCAACACTGAAGCTTTCTTT.

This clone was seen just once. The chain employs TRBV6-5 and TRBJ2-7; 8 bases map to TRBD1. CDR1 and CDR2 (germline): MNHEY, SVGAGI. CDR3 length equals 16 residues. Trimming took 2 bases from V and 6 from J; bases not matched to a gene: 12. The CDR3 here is CASSYEPGGGQGEQYF. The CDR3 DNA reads TGTGCCAGCAGTTACGAACCAGGGGGCGGTCAGGGCGAGCAGTACTTC.

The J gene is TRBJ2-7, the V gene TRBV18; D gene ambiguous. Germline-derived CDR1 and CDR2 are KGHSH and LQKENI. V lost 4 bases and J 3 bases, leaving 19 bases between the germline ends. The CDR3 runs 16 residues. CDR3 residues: CASSQARKPYNYEQYF. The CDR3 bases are TGTGCCAGCTCACAAGCGCGAAAACCGTACAACTACGAGCAGTACTTC.

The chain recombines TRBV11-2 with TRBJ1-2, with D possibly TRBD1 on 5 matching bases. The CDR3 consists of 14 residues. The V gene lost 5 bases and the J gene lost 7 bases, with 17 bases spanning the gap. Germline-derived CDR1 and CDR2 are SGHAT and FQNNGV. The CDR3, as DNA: TGTGCCAGCAGCCCCTGGACGGATGGGGCTGGCTACACCTTC. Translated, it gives CASSPWTDGAGYTF.

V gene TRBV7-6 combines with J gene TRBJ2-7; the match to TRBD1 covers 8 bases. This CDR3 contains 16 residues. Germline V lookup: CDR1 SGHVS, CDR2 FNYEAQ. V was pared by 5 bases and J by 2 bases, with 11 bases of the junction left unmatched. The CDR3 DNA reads TGTGCCAGCAGCCCGACTGGGCAGGGGGCGGCCTACGAGCAGTACTTC. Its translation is CASSPTGQGAAYEQYF.

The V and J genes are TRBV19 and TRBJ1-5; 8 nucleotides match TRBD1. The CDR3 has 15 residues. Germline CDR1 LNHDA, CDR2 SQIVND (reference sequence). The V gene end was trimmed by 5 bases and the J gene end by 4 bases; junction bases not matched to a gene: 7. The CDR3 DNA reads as TGTGCCAGTAGTTCCCGACAGGGGAGGAATCAGCCCCAGCATTTT. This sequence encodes CASSSRQGRNQPQHF. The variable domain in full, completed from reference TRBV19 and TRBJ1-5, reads DGGITQSPKYLFRKEGQNVTLSCEQNLNHDAMYWYRQDPGQGLRLIYYSQIVNDFQKGDIAEGYSVSREKKESFPLTVTSAQKNPTAFYLCASSSRQGRNQPQHFGDGTRLSIL.

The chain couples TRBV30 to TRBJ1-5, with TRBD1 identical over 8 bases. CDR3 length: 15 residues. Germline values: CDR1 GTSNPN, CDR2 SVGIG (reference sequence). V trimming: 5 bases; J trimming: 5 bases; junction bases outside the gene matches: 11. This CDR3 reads CAWGRGPNVDQPQHF. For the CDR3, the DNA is TGTGCCTGGGGCAGGGGGCCAAATGTTGATCAGCCCCAGCATTTT. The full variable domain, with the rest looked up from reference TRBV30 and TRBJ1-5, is SQTIHQWPATLVQPVGSPLSLECTVEGTSNPNLYWYRQAAGRGLQLLFYSVGIGQISSEVPQNLSASRPQDRQFILSSKKLLLSDSGFYLCAWGRGPNVDQPQHFGDGTRLSIL.

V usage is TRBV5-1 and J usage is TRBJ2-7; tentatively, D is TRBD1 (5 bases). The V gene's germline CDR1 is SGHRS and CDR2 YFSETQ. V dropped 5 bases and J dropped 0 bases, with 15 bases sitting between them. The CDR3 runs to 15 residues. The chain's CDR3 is CASRPRVLGSYEQYF. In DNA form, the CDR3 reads TGCGCCAGCAGACCCAGGGTGTTAGGCTCCTACGAGCAGTACTTC.

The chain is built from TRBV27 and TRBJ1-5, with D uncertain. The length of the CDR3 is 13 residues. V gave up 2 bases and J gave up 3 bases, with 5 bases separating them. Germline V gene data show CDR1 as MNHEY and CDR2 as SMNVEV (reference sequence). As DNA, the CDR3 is TGTGCCAGCAGTTTAGGCCCCAATCAGCCCCAGCATTTT. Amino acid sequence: CASSLGPNQPQHF.